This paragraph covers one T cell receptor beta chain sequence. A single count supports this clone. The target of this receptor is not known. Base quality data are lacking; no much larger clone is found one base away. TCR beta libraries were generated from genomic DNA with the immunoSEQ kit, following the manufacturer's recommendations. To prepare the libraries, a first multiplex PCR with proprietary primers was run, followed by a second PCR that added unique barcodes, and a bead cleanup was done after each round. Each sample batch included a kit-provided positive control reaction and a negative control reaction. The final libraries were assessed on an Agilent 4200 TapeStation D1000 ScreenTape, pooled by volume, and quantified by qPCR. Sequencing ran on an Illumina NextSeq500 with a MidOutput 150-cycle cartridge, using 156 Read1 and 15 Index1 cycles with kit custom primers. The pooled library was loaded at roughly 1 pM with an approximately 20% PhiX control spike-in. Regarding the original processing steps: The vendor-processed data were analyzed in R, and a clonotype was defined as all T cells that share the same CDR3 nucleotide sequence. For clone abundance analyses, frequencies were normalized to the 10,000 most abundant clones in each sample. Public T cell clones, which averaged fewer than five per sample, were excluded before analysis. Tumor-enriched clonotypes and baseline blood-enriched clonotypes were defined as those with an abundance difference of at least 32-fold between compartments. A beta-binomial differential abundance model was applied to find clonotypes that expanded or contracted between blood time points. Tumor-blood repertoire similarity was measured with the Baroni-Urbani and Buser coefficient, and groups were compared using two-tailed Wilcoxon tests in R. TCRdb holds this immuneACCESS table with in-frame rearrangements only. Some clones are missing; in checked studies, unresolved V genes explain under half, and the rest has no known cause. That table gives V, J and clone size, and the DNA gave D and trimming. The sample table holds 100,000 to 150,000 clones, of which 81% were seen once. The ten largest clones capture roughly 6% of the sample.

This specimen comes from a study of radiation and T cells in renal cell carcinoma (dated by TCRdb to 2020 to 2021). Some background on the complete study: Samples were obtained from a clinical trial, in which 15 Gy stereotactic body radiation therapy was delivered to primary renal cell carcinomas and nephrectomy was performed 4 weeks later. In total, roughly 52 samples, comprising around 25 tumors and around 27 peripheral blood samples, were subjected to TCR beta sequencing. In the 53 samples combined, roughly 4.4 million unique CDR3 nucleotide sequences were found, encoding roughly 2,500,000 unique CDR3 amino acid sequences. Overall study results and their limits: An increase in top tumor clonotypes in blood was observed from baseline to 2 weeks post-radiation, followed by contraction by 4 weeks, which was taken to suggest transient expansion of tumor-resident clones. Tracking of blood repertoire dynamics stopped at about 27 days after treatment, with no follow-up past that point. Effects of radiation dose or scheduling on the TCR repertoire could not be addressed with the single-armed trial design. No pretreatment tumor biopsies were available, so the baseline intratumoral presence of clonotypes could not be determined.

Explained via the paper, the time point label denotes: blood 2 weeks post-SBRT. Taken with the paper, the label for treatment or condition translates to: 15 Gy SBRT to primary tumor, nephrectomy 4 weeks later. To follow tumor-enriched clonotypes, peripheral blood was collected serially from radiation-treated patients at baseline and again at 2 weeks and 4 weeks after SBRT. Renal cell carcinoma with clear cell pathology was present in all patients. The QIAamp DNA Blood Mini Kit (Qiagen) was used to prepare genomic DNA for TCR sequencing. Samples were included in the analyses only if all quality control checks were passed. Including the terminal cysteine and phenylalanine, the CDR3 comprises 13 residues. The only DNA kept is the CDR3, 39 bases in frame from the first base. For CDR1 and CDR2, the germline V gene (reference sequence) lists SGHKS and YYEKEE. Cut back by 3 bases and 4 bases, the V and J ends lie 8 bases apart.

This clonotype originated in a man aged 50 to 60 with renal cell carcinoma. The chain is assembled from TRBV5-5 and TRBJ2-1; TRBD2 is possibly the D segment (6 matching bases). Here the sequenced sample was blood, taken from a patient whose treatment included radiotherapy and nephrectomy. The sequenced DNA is TGTGCCAGCAGCTCGGGACTTTACAATGAGCAGTTCTTC. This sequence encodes CASSSGLYNEQFF.